In its sample, the clone carrying this T cell receptor (beta chain) was seen once. Its antigen is not known. These data originate in a study of cytomegalovirus exposure and HLA in healthy donors. Findings of the study overall: Exclusion as indistinguishable affected some V segments, including TRBV6-2 and TRBV6-3.

The V gene end was trimmed by 7 bases and the J gene end by 0 bases; junction bases not matched to a gene: 0. This CDR3 is 13 amino acids long. Germline-derived CDR1 and CDR2 are MDHEN and SYDVKM. In the PCR, 60 Vbeta and 13 Jbeta primers were used. Produced via immunoSEQ multiplex PCR; TCRdb's table is partial and in-frame only. The sample yields over 100,000 clones, about 79% seen once. The sample taken for sequencing was PBMCs. The J gene is TRBJ2-7, the V gene TRBV28; TRBD2 matches 10 bases. The TCR sequence derives from a woman under 30 in good health and CMV-seropositive. The CDR3 coding sequence is TGTGCCAGCACTAGCGGGAGCTCCTACGAGCAGTACTTC. As protein: CASTSGSSYEQYF.